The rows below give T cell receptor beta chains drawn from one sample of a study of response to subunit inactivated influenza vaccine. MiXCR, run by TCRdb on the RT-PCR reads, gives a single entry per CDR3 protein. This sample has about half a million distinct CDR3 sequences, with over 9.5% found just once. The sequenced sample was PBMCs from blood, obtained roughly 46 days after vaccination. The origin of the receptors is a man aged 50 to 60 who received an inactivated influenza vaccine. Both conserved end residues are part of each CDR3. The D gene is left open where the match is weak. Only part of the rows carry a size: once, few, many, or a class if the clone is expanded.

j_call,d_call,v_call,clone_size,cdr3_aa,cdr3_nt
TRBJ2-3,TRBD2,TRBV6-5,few,CASSYSTSGGDPITDTQYF,TGTGCCAGCAGTTACTCAACTAGCGGGGGAGATCCAATCACAGATACGCAGTATTTT
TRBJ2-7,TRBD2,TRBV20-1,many,CSADFTSGPSYEQYF,TGCAGTGCTGATTTTACTAGCGGACCCTCCTACGAGCAGTACTTC
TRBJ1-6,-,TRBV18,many,CASSPGPGSPLHF,TGTGCCAGCTCACCTGGCCCCGGATCACCCCTCCACTTT
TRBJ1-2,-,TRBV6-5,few,CASSYWGGYTF,TGTGCCAGCAGTTACTGGGGCGGCTACACCTTC
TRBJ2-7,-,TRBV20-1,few,CSAKNRESSYEQYF,TGCAGTGCCAAGAACAGGGAAAGCTCCTACGAGCAGTACTTC
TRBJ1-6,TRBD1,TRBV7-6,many,CASSTGQGNSPLHF,TGTGCCAGCAGCACAGGACAGGGGAATTCACCCCTCCACTTT
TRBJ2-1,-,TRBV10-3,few,CATVPGVVGNEQFF,TGTGCCACTGTGCCAGGGGTGGTCGGCAATGAGCAGTTCTTC
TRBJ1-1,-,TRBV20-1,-,CSARAGHLNTEAFF,TGCAGTGCTAGAGCTGGACATTTGAACACTGAAGCTTTCTTT
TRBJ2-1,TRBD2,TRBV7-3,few,CASSFGGRGNEQFF,TGTGCCAGCAGCTTTGGCGGGAGAGGGAATGAGCAGTTCTTC
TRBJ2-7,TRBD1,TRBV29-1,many,CSVEGTGQLYEQYF,TGCAGCGTTGAAGGAACGGGACAGCTCTACGAGCAGTACTTC
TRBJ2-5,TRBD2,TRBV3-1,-,CASSQGLAGDPETQYF,TGTGCCAGCAGCCAAGGTCTAGCGGGAGATCCGGAGACCCAGTACTTC
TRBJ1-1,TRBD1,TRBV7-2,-,CASSLGQLMNTEAFF,TGTGCCAGCAGCTTGGGACAGCTGATGAACACTGAAGCTTTCTTT
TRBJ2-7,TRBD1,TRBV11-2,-,CASSSNLGTGWGEQYF,TGTGCCAGCAGCTCAAACCTAGGGACAGGCTGGGGGGAGCAGTACTTC
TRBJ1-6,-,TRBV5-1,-,CASSLESNSPLHF,TGCGCCAGCAGCTTGGAGTCCAATTCACCCCTCCACTTT
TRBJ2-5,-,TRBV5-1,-,CASSKAVTVGALRQETQYF,TGCGCCAGCAGTAAGGCAGTCACTGTGGGGGCCCTTCGTCAAGAGACCCAGTACTTC
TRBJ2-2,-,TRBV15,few,CATSRPGLHSNTGELFF,TGTGCCACCAGCAGGCCCGGGCTACATAGCAACACCGGGGAGCTGTTTTTT
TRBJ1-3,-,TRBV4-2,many,CASSQEQRRTGNTIYF,TGTGCCAGCAGCCAAGAACAGAGGAGGACTGGAAACACCATATATTTT
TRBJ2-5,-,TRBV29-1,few,CSVTGSAQETQYF,TGCAGCGTTACGGGATCAGCGCAAGAGACCCAGTACTTC
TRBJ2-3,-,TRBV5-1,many,CASSLDPSGGGTQYF,TGCGCCAGCAGCTTGGATCCATCCGGAGGGGGTACGCAGTATTTT
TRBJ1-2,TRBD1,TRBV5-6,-,CASSFDRGLLHRYGYTF,TGTGCCAGCAGCTTCGACAGGGGACTTTTGCACCGCTATGGCTACACCTTC
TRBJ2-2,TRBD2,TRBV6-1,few,CASSPSGYTGELFF,TGTGCCAGCAGTCCTAGCGGATACACCGGGGAGCTGTTTTTT
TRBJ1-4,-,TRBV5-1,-,CASSPSVPNEKLFF,TGCGCCAGCAGCCCATCCGTCCCTAATGAAAAACTGTTTTTT
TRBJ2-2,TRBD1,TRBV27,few,CASSYTGGSNTGELFF,TGTGCCAGCAGTTATACAGGGGGCTCGAACACCGGGGAGCTGTTTTTT
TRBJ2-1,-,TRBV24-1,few,CATSDSLGLSEQFF,TGTGCCACCAGTGATTCCCTTGGTCTGAGTGAGCAGTTCTTC